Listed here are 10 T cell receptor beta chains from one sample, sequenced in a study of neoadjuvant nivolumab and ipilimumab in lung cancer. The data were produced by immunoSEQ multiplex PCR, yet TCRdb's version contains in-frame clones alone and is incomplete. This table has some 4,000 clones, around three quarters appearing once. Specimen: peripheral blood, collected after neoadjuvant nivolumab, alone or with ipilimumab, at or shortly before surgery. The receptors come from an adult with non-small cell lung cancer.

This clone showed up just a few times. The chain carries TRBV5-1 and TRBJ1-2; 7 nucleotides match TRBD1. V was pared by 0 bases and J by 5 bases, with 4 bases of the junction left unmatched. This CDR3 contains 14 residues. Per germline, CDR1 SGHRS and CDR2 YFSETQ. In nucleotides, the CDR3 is TGCGCCAGCAGCTTGGAGGGACAGAGGTATGGCTACACCTTC. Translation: CASSLEGQRYGYTF.

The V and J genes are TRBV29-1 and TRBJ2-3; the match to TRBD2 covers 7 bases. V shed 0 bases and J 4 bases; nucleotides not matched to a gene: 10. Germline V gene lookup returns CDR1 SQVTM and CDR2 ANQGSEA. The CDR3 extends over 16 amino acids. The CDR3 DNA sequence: TGCAGCGTTGAAGATCTGGGGGACTACCAATCAGATACGCAGTATTTT. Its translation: CSVEDLGDYQSDTQYF.

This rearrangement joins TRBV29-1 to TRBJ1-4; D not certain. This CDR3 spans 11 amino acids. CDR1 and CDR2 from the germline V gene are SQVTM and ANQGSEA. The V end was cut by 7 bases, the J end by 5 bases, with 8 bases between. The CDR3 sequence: CSGQLNEKLFF. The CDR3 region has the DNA TGCAGCGGACAATTGAATGAAAAACTGTTTTTT. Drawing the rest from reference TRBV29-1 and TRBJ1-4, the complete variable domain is SAVISQKPSRDICQRGTSLTIQCQVDSQVTMMFWYRQQPGQSLTLIATANQGSEATYESGFVIDKFPISRPNLTFSTLTVSNMSPEDSSIYLCSGQLNEKLFFGSGTQLSVL.

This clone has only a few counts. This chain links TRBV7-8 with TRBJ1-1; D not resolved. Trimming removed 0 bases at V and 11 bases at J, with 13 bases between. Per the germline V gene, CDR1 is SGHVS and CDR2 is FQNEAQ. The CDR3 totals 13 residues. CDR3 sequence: CASSLAQFQEAFF. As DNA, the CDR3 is TGTGCCAGCAGCTTAGCACAATTTCAGGAGGCTTTCTTT.

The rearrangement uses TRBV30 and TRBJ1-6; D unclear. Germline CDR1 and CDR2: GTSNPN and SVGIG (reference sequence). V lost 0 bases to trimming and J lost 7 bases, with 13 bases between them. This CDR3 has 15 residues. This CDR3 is CAWSVPISTNSPLHF. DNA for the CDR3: TGTGCCTGGAGTGTACCAATTTCCACGAATTCACCCCTCCACTTT.

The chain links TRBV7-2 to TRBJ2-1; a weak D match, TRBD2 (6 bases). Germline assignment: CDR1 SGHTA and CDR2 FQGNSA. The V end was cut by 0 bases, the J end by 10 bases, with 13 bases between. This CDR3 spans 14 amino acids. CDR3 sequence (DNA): TGTGCCAGCAGCTTAGCCTTCGGGGGTGGGGAGCAGTTCTTC. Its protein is CASSLAFGGGEQFF.

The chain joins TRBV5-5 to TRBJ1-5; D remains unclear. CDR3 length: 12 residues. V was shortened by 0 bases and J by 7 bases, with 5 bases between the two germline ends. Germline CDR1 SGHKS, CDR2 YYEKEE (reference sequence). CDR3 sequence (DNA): TGTGCCAGCAGCTTGGAGGGACAGCCCCAGCATTTT. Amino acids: CASSLEGQPQHF.

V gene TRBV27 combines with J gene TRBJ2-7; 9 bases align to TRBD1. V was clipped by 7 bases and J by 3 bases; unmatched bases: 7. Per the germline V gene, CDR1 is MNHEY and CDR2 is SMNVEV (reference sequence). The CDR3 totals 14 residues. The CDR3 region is CASTPGDRVYEQYF. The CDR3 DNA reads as TGTGCCAGCACCCCGGGGGACAGGGTCTACGAGCAGTACTTC.

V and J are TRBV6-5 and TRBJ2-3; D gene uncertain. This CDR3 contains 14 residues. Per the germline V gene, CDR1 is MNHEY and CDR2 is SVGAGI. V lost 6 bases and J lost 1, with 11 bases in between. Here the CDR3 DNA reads TGTGCCAGCAGAACGCCCCTGGGCACAGATACGCAGTATTTT. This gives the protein CASRTPLGTDTQYF.

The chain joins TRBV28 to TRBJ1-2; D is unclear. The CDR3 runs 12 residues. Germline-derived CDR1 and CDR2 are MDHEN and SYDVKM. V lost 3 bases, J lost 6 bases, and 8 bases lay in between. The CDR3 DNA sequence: TGTGCCAGCAGTTTCCGGTATAATGGCTACACCTTC. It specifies CASSFRYNGYTF.